This entry lists 24 T cell receptor beta chains sequenced from one sample in a study of blood T cell repertoires in COVID-19. Produced via immunoSEQ multiplex PCR; TCRdb's table is partial and in-frame only. The table shows about 440,000 clones, with approximately 89% occurring only once. Sequencing used peripheral blood. These receptors came from a woman aged 45-65 years with COVID-19, enrolled during active disease.

This chain joins TRBV5-6 and TRBJ1-5, with a possible D match to TRBD1 (5 bases). Germline assignment: CDR1 SGHDT and CDR2 YYEEEE. This CDR3 has 13 residues. V was shortened by 4 bases and J by 6 bases, with 11 bases between the two germline ends. CDR3 in DNA: TGTGCCAGCAGCCCCGGAGGGACTCAGCCCCAGCATTTT. Translated, it gives CASSPGGTQPQHF.

This sequence joins TRBV5-5 and TRBJ1-2, with 8 bases aligning to TRBD1. The junction had 6 bases not matched to a gene; V was cut back by 7 bases and J by 1 base. The CDR3 sequence is 14 residues long. Germline values: CDR1 SGHKS, CDR2 YYEKEE (reference sequence). CDR3 region: CASRGDRNNYGYTF. The DNA for the CDR3 is TGTGCCAGCCGAGGGGACAGGAATAACTATGGCTACACCTTC.

This rearrangement joins TRBV7-9 to TRBJ1-2; 7 bases fit TRBD1. The J segment lost 5 bases and the V segment lost 0 bases, leaving 12 bases of the junction unmatched. Germline-derived CDR1 and CDR2 are SEHNR and FQNEAQ (reference sequence). The CDR3 totals 17 residues. The CDR3 spells CASSLASPDRVGYGYTF. In DNA, the CDR3 is TGTGCCAGCAGCTTAGCCTCCCCCGACAGGGTTGGGTATGGCTACACCTTC.

The rearrangement links TRBV6-5 to TRBJ2-3, with 9 bases fitting TRBD1. The CDR3 sequence is 15 residues long. V trimming: 6 bases; J trimming: 1 base; junction bases outside the gene matches: 5. Germline V gives CDR1 MNHEY, CDR2 SVGAGI. The CDR3, as DNA: TGTGCCAGCAGCGTGGGACAGGGTGGCACAGATACGCAGTATTTT. Protein product: CASSVGQGGTDTQYF.

This clone turned up a few times. The rearrangement joins TRBV7-8 to TRBJ1-5; TRBD1 might be the D (6 bases). In germline, CDR1 is SGHVS, CDR2 FQNEAQ. There are 19 residues in the CDR3. V lost 1 base and J lost 0, with 19 bases in between. The CDR3 spells CASSLEYLGQTASNQPQHF. The CDR3 DNA reads as TGTGCCAGCAGCTTAGAATATCTTGGACAGACTGCTAGCAATCAGCCCCAGCATTTT.

The CDR3 sequence is CASSGSAAPYYEQYF. CDR3 in DNA: TGTGCCAGCAGTGGATCAGCGGCACCATACTACGAGCAGTACTTC. This sequence joins TRBV6-4 and TRBJ2-7, with D maybe TRBD2 (5 bases). V dropped 4 bases and J dropped 3 bases, with 16 bases sitting between them. This CDR3 is built from 15 residues. Germline lookup yields CDR1 MRHNA and CDR2 SNTAGT.

This clone was recorded once. The J gene is TRBJ2-2, the V gene TRBV14; 9 bases align to TRBD1. The CDR3 spans 15 residues. Per the germline V gene, CDR1 is SGHDN and CDR2 is FVKESK. J lost 6 bases, V lost 2 bases, and 4 bases had no gene match. This CDR3 reads CASSQWTGVAGELFF. For the CDR3, the DNA is TGTGCCAGCAGCCAATGGACAGGGGTGGCCGGGGAGCTGTTTTTT.

This clone came up once. The chain combines TRBV18 with TRBJ2-1; TRBD1 aligns across 7 bases. This CDR3 has 14 amino acids. Germline CDR1 KGHSH, CDR2 LQKENI. The junction had 3 bases not matched to a gene; V was cut back by 5 bases and J by 2 bases. In DNA, the CDR3 is TGTGCCAGCTCATGGCAGGGGGCCTACAATGAGCAGTTCTTC. The encoded protein is CASSWQGAYNEQFF. Based on the CDR3 plus reference TRBV18 and TRBJ2-1, the full variable domain is NAGVMQNPRHLVRRRGQEARLRCSPMKGHSHVYWYRQLPEEGLKFMVYLQKENIIDESGMPKERFSAEFPKEGPSILRIQQVVRGDSAAYFCASSWQGAYNEQFFGPGTRLTVL.

Worth noting for this clone: One end of the junction does not line up with germline, which may come from a read error. The chain uses TRBV11-2 and TRBJ1-2; 8 bases are a match to TRBD1. CDR1 and CDR2 from the germline V gene are SGHAT and FQNNGV. The CDR3 is 15 residues long. The CDR3 DNA reads TGTGCCAGCAGCGTAGAGACAGGGGTCAGTTATGGCTACACCTTC. This codes for CASSVETGVSYGYTF.

V usage is TRBV5-1 and J usage is TRBJ2-1; the match to TRBD2 covers 9 bases. The CDR3 extends over 17 amino acids. CDR1 and CDR2 (germline): SGHRS, YFSETQ. With 0 bases clipped from V and 7 bases from J, the junction kept 11 bases outside the gene matches. The CDR3 sequence: CASSLEAAGGLSNEQFF. In nucleotides, the CDR3 is TGCGCCAGCAGCTTGGAAGCGGCGGGGGGGCTTAGTAATGAGCAGTTCTTC.

This sequence joins TRBV19 and TRBJ1-2; the D is unclear. Per the germline V gene, CDR1 is LNHDA and CDR2 is SQIVND (reference sequence). V lost 5 bases, J lost 2 bases, and 12 bases lay in between. The length of the CDR3 is 14 residues. This CDR3 reads CASSAQSSNYGYTF. CDR3 in DNA: TGTGCCAGTAGTGCACAGAGCTCGAACTATGGCTACACCTTC.

The J gene is TRBJ2-1, the V gene TRBV15, with a possible D match to TRBD1 (6 bases). This CDR3 is built from 16 residues. Germline V gene lookup returns CDR1 LNHNV and CDR2 YYDKDF (reference sequence). The V gene lost 2 bases and the J gene lost 0 bases, with 11 bases spanning the gap. CDR3 nucleotide sequence: TGTGCCACCAGCAGACAGGGGTCCCGCTCCTACAATGAGCAGTTCTTC. It translates to CATSRQGSRSYNEQFF.

The CDR3: CASSFTFSTSGGAYNEQFF. CDR3 nucleotide sequence: TGTGCCAGCAGCTTCACCTTTTCCACTAGCGGGGGGGCCTACAATGAGCAGTTCTTC. The V call is TRBV13, the J call TRBJ2-1; 13 bases fit TRBD2. Germline CDR1 PRHDT, CDR2 FYEKMQ (reference sequence). The CDR3 consists of 19 residues. V lost 3 bases, J lost 2 bases, and 10 bases stayed unmatched.

This clone was counted a few times. The chain has TRBV9 and TRBJ1-2; 9 bases fit TRBD1. From germline, CDR1 is SGDLS and CDR2 YYNGEE. The CDR3 has 14 residues. V dropped 3 bases and J dropped 7; count of bases not matched to a gene: 7. CDR3: CASSAQGARSGYTF. CDR3 DNA sequence: TGTGCCAGCAGCGCACAGGGGGCGCGTAGTGGCTACACCTTC.

V usage is TRBV7-9 and J usage is TRBJ2-3; 10 nucleotides align to TRBD2. The V segment lost 3 bases and the J segment 2 bases; nucleotides outside the gene matches: 2. CDR3 length: 15 amino acids. In germline, CDR1 is SEHNR, CDR2 FQNEAQ (reference sequence). The CDR3 loop is CASSFGLADTDTQYF. The CDR3 DNA reads as TGTGCCAGCAGCTTCGGACTAGCGGACACAGATACGCAGTATTTT.

J is TRBJ2-5 and V is TRBV30; TRBD2 aligns across 7 bases. Germline-derived CDR1 and CDR2 are GTSNPN and SVGIG (reference sequence). The CDR3 is 18 residues long. With 1 base clipped from V and 2 bases from J, the junction kept 16 bases outside the gene matches. CDR3 in DNA: TGTGCCTGGAGTGGAAGAAACGCTTACCTAGCGGTACAAGAGACCCAGTACTTC. This translates into CAWSGRNAYLAVQETQYF. The full variable domain, its missing parts supplied by reference TRBV30 and TRBJ2-5, is SQTIHQWPATLVQPVGSPLSLECTVEGTSNPNLYWYRQAAGRGLQLLFYSVGIGQISSEVPQNLSASRPQDRQFILSSKKLLLSDSGFYLCAWSGRNAYLAVQETQYFGPGTRLLVL.

V gene TRBV5-1 combines with J gene TRBJ1-3, with D perhaps matching TRBD1 (5 bases). The CDR3 runs 15 residues. CDR1 is SGHRS and CDR2 is YFSETQ in the germline V gene. Trimming removed 4 bases from V and 0 bases from J, with 11 bases in between. Here the CDR3 DNA reads TGCGCCAGCAGCGGGGGGACGTCCTCTGGAAACACCATATATTTT. It is translated as CASSGGTSSGNTIYF.

This rearrangement joins TRBV21-1 to TRBJ2-7; TRBD2, the D gene given by the table, was not confirmed from the DNA. TRBV21-1 is noted as a pseudogene. The CDR3 is 16 amino acids. In DNA form, the CDR3 reads TGTGCCAGCGGCGGGGAGGCGGGGCCCCCAAAGGGCGAGCAGTACTTC. Its protein is CASGGEAGPPKGEQYF.

The chain is built from TRBV3-1 (or the pseudogene TRBV3-2) and TRBJ1-4; 11 nucleotides match TRBD1. V dropped 7 bases and J dropped 11; count of bases not matched to a gene: 9. This CDR3 has 14 amino acids. Germline V gene sequence: CDR1 LGHDT, CDR2 YNNKEL (reference sequence). Here the CDR3 reads CASTADRGRGKLFF. The CDR3 DNA is TGTGCCAGCACGGCGGACAGGGGGCGCGGGAAACTGTTTTTT.

The chain has TRBV6-1 and TRBJ1-2; D not resolved. Germline values: CDR1 MNHNS, CDR2 SASEGT. The length of the CDR3 is 15 residues. The V and J ends lost 2 bases and 4 bases respectively, with 14 bases between them. The CDR3 DNA reads as TGTGCCAGCAGTGAACCGTCTGGGCGAATCTATGGCTACACCTTC. Protein sequence: CASSEPSGRIYGYTF.

This chain links TRBV29-1 with TRBJ1-1; D remains ambiguous. Trimming pared 1 base from V and 4 bases from J, leaving 7 bases between. The germline gives CDR1 SQVTM, CDR2 ANQGSEA. CDR3 length: 12 amino acids. In nucleotides, the CDR3 is TGCAGCGTTGAAGGCAACATCACTGAAGCTTTCTTT. It codes for CSVEGNITEAFF.

The CDR3 protein is CASSLRGANVLTF. The CDR3 bases are TGTGCCAGCAGCCTCAGGGGGGCCAACGTCCTGACTTTC. The V gene is TRBV7-2, the J gene TRBJ2-6; no definite D call. This CDR3 contains 13 residues. Trimming removed 5 bases from V and 4 bases from J, with 6 bases in between. CDR1 is SGHTA and CDR2 is FQGNSA in the germline V gene.

The chain employs TRBV10-3 and TRBJ2-5; 10 nucleotides align to TRBD2. J lost 4 bases, V lost 0 bases, and 5 bases had no gene match. The germline gives CDR1 ENHRY, CDR2 SYGVKD. The CDR3 extends over 16 amino acids. In DNA form, the CDR3 reads TGTGCCATCAGTGAGTCGGCTAGCGGGGGCATAGAGACCCAGTACTTC. Protein sequence: CAISESASGGIETQYF.

The V gene is TRBV7-9, the J gene TRBJ1-1; no firm D call. Deletions cut 2 bases from V and 3 bases from J, with 13 bases between. Per germline, CDR1 SEHNR and CDR2 FQNEAQ (reference sequence). The CDR3 length is 15 residues. In DNA, the CDR3 is TGTGCCAGCAGCTTATTTCTTAACGGGGACACTGAAGCTTTCTTT. Translated: CASSLFLNGDTEAFF.